The 23 T cell receptor beta chains in this list originate from one sample, sequenced in a study of graft-versus-host responses after intestinal transplantation. Libraries were prepared by immunoSEQ multiplex PCR; TCRdb keeps only in-frame clonotypes and omits some of them. The table records 9,500 to 14,000 clones, roughly nine tenths of them present only once. As for time point: postoperative day 105 after intestinal transplantation (dayNNNN = postoperative day). The sample was PBMCs, taken 105 days after intestinal transplantation. All receptors come from a human patient who received an intestinal transplant, so some T cells may come from the graft donor.

The chain is built from TRBV6-5 and TRBJ1-2; possible D gene TRBD1, 6 bases. The V end was cut by 4 bases, the J end by 4 bases, with 16 bases between. CDR3 length: 15 residues. The V gene's germline CDR1 is MNHEY and CDR2 SVGAGI. CDR3 residues: CASSFSGGGTYGYTF. The CDR3 DNA is TGTGCCAGCAGTTTCAGTGGGGGCGGAACCTATGGCTACACCTTC.

This chain uses TRBV9 with TRBJ1-6; D may be TRBD1 (6 bases). Germline CDR1 SGDLS, CDR2 YYNGEE. Trimming stripped 4 bases from V and 7 bases from J, with 12 bases between. The CDR3 runs 14 residues. This CDR3 is CASSSSTGNSPLHF. CDR3 nucleotide sequence: TGTGCCAGCAGCTCCTCGACAGGCAATTCACCCCTCCACTTT.

This rearrangement joins TRBV30 to TRBJ2-6; TRBD2 is a possible D gene (5 bases). With 5 bases removed from V and 0 bases from J, the gap between germline ends came to 20 bases. The CDR3 spans 18 residues. The germline V gene has CDR1 GTSNPN and CDR2 SVGIG (reference sequence). This CDR3 reads CAWDPHGVLGSGANVLTF. The CDR3 nucleotides read TGTGCCTGGGACCCTCACGGGGTGTTAGGCTCTGGGGCCAACGTCCTGACTTTC.

J is TRBJ2-5 and V is TRBV7-2, with D possibly called TRBD1 or TRBD2 (5 bases each). The germline V gene has CDR1 SGHTA and CDR2 FQGNSA. Trimming took off 3 bases at V and 7 bases at J, with 15 bases between the two ends. The CDR3 is 14 residues long. DNA of the CDR3: TGTGCCAGCAGCTTTACAGGAGATCGGGGGACCCAGTACTTC. This codes for CASSFTGDRGTQYF. The full variable domain, in which reference TRBV7-2 and TRBJ2-5 provide the parts outside the CDR3, is GAGVSQSPSNKVTEKGKDVELRCDPISGHTALYWYRQSLGQGLEFLIYFQGNSAPDKSGLPSDRFSAERTGGSVSTLTIQRTQQEDSAVYLCASSFTGDRGTQYFGPGTRLLVL.

The chain joins TRBV10-3 to TRBJ2-1, with TRBD2 matching 11 bases. The CDR3 length is 13 residues. Germline CDR1 reads ENHRY; CDR2 reads SYGVKD. Trimming took 7 bases from V and 7 from J; bases not matched to a gene: 3. This CDR3 reads CAIKTSGKNEQFF. The CDR3 coding sequence is TGTGCCATCAAGACTAGCGGGAAGAATGAGCAGTTCTTC.

The chain employs TRBV25-1 and TRBJ2-2; 10 nucleotides line up with TRBD2. J was trimmed by 7 bases and V by 0 bases; bases with no gene match: 8. The CDR3 length is 17 residues. The germline V gene has CDR1 MGHDK and CDR2 SYGVNS. The CDR3 loop reads CASSEYEGLAGDGELFF. CDR3 DNA sequence: TGTGCCAGCAGTGAATACGAAGGGCTAGCGGGAGACGGGGAGCTGTTTTTT.

This chain connects TRBV13 to TRBJ2-3; D not resolved. The CDR3 covers 16 residues. The V gene's germline CDR1 is PRHDT and CDR2 FYEKMQ (reference sequence). Trimming took off 10 bases at V and 2 bases at J, with 22 bases between the two ends. The CDR3 bases are TGTGCCATCCTCCTACGGTTTCCCCCCTTCACAGATACGCAGTATTTT. As protein: CAILLRFPPFTDTQYF.

The chain employs TRBV9 and TRBJ2-2, with 8 bases lining up with TRBD2. The CDR3 runs to 16 residues. Germline CDR1 reads SGDLS; CDR2 reads YYNGEE. Trimming at V came to 0 bases and at J to 4 bases, leaving 5 bases not matched to a gene. The DNA for the CDR3 is TGTGCCAGCAGCGTAGAAGGGACTAGGGTCACCGGGGAGCTGTTTTTT. Protein sequence: CASSVEGTRVTGELFF.

The chain combines TRBV5-4 with TRBJ1-2; possible D gene TRBD1, 5 bases. Looked up from germline, CDR1 is SGHNT and CDR2 is YYREEE (reference sequence). This CDR3 is 14 amino acids long. Trimming took 4 bases from V and 8 from J, leaving 18 bases between them. The CDR3, as DNA: TGTGCCAGCAGCGACATACAGGAGGCTGTGGGCTACACCTTC. This translates into CASSDIQEAVGYTF.

This chain connects TRBV7-9 to TRBJ2-5; a weak D match, TRBD2 (5 bases). V was clipped by 1 base and J by 5 bases, with 5 bases between them. Germline lookup yields CDR1 SEHNR and CDR2 FQNEAQ (reference sequence). This CDR3 contains 12 residues. The CDR3 DNA is TGTGCCAGCAGCTTAGTAGCGGAGACCCAGTACTTC. Its protein is CASSLVAETQYF.

The J gene is TRBJ2-1, the V gene TRBV4-1; 10 bases align to TRBD2. V was pared by 5 bases and J by 3 bases, with 10 bases of the junction left unmatched. The CDR3 is 17 amino acids. Germline CDR1 reads MGHRA; CDR2 reads YSYEKL. CDR3 residues: CASSFGLAVSYYNEQFF. In DNA, the CDR3 is TGCGCCAGCAGCTTCGGACTAGCGGTGTCCTACTACAATGAGCAGTTCTTC.

V and J are TRBV2 and TRBJ2-1; D is unclear. V lost 4 bases and J 6 bases, leaving 7 bases between the germline ends. The CDR3 length is 12 residues. Germline V gives CDR1 SNHLY, CDR2 FYNNEI. The DNA of the CDR3 is TGTGCCAGCAGTGCGGGTCCCAATGAGCAGTTCTTC. Residues: CASSAGPNEQFF.

The chain recombines TRBV30 with TRBJ2-5, with 7 bases lining up with TRBD2. The ends lost 3 bases at V and 5 bases at J; junction bases unmatched: 9. This CDR3 contains 14 residues. Germline CDR1 and CDR2: GTSNPN and SVGIG (reference sequence). DNA for the CDR3: TGTGCCTGGAGCCGCGGGAGAATGAAGGAGACCCAGTACTTC. Translation: CAWSRGRMKETQYF.

The chain combines TRBV4-1 with TRBJ2-7; the match to TRBD1 covers 10 bases. Germline V gene data show CDR1 as MGHRA and CDR2 as YSYEKL. The CDR3 extends over 15 amino acids. The J segment lost 2 bases and the V segment lost 4 bases, leaving 5 bases of the junction unmatched. DNA of the CDR3: TGCGCCAGCAGCCCGGGACAGGGGACTACCTACGAGCAGTACTTC. Encoded protein: CASSPGQGTTYEQYF.

The chain employs TRBV28 and TRBJ2-7; D possibly corresponds to TRBD2 (7 bases). V was pared by 6 bases and J by 3 bases, with 12 bases between. The CDR3 has 13 residues. Germline CDR1 is MDHEN and CDR2 is SYDVKM. CDR3 loop: CASSQGGDYEQYF. Written as DNA, the CDR3 is TGTGCCAGCAGCCAAGGGGGGGACTACGAGCAGTACTTC.

The gene calls are TRBV29-1 and TRBJ2-7, with D perhaps TRBD2 (5 bases). Trimming shortened V by 4 bases and J by 0 bases, and 7 bases separated the two germline ends. Germline V CDR1 and CDR2: SQVTM, ANQGSEA. The CDR3 is made up of 12 amino acids. The CDR3 bases are TGCAGCGTTGTGGACTTCTCCTACGAGCAGTACTTC. This gives the protein CSVVDFSYEQYF.

This chain links TRBV6-1 with TRBJ1-2, with 7 positions matching TRBD1. The CDR3 extends over 14 amino acids. Germline lookup yields CDR1 MNHNS and CDR2 SASEGT. Losses at the gene ends were 7 bases for V and 6 bases for J; bases not matched to a gene: 11. The CDR3, as DNA: TGTGCCAGCAATACAGGGGAGGCCCTTCATGGCTACACCTTC. It specifies CASNTGEALHGYTF.

This clone has a single count. The chain combines TRBV29-1 with TRBJ2-7; D not resolved. The CDR3 loop spans 12 amino acids. Germline V gene lookup returns CDR1 SQVTM and CDR2 ANQGSEA. Deletions cut 5 bases from V and 4 bases from J, with 12 bases between. The CDR3 loop reads CSVFGVGYEQYF. The CDR3 DNA reads as TGCAGCGTTTTTGGGGTCGGATACGAGCAGTACTTC.

This chain joins TRBV6-1 and TRBJ2-3; D remains ambiguous. The CDR3 runs to 16 residues. CDR1 is MNHNS and CDR2 is SASEGT in the germline V gene. V lost 1 base, J lost 1 base, and 12 bases lay in between. CDR3 amino acids: CASSEVGLSGTDTQYF. CDR3 sequence (DNA): TGTGCCAGCAGTGAAGTGGGCTTGAGCGGCACAGATACGCAGTATTTT.

This chain links TRBV4-1 with TRBJ1-1, with a tentative D call TRBD1 (5 bases). The CDR3 is made up of 15 amino acids. V was shortened by 4 bases and J by 1 base, with 13 bases between the two germline ends. The V gene's germline CDR1 is MGHRA and CDR2 YSYEKL. The CDR3 loop reads CASSPWGGENTEAFF. CDR3 DNA: TGCGCCAGCAGCCCCTGGGGGGGTGAGAACACTGAAGCTTTCTTT.

The chain employs TRBV19 and TRBJ2-3; D is perhaps TRBD1 (5 bases). Germline-derived CDR1 and CDR2 are LNHDA and SQIVND (reference sequence). V was shortened by 5 bases and J by 5 bases, with 17 bases between the two germline ends. CDR3 length: 15 residues. In DNA form, the CDR3 reads TGTGCCAGTAGTCTGGTTGGGGCGGTGATAGATACGCAGTATTTT. This translates into CASSLVGAVIDTQYF.

A single count supports this clone. The chain couples TRBV29-1 to TRBJ2-7; 14 positions match TRBD2. In germline, CDR1 is SQVTM, CDR2 ANQGSEA. The CDR3 totals 13 residues. The V segment lost 6 bases and the J segment 4 bases; nucleotides outside the gene matches: 2. The CDR3 DNA reads TGCAGCGTGCGGACTAGCGGGAGGTACGAGCAGTACTTC. Its protein is CSVRTSGRYEQYF.

The chain employs TRBV6-4 and TRBJ1-6; TRBD1 is a possible D gene (5 bases). The CDR3 contains 19 residues. Germline CDR1 is MRHNA and CDR2 is SNTAGT. V lost 0 bases and J 7 bases, leaving 22 bases between the germline ends. The CDR3 here is CASSDSPRQRIVSNSPLHF. The CDR3 bases are TGTGCCAGCAGTGACTCGCCTCGACAGCGGATTGTCTCCAATTCACCCCTCCACTTT.